The clone carrying this T cell receptor beta chain was seen only once. This entry comes from a study of blood T cell repertoires in COVID-19. Study-wide background: Material from acute and convalescent COVID-19 was sourced from the United States, Italy and Spain. T cells, B-cell-depleted T cells, or PBMCs supplied cDNA or gDNA.

The CDR3 is made up of 17 amino acids. The V and J ends lost 0 bases and 1 base, in that order; junction bases with no gene match: 5. From germline, CDR1 is SGHRS and CDR2 YFSETQ. In the authors' methods: Researchers report that nucleated cell counts were estimated from reference gene primer amplification. The protocol was immunoSEQ multiplex PCR, while the TCRdb copy is restricted to in-frame clones and leaves out a portion. That table is the source of V, J and clone size, and D and trimming were worked out from the DNA. The sample yields 160,000 or so clones, around 90% seen once. V gene TRBV5-1 combines with J gene TRBJ2-3, with 10 bases identical to TRBD2. The material sequenced was peripheral blood. The source is a man aged 60 to 69 with acute or convalescent COVID-19. DNA of the CDR3: TGCGCCAGCAGCTTGGCCTCTGGACTAGCGGGCACAGATACGCAGTATTTT. This sequence encodes CASSLASGLAGTDTQYF.